Below, 29 T cell receptor beta chains from the same sample are listed, as sequenced in a study of blood T cell repertoires in COVID-19 (TCRdb year 2020). The receptor library was made with the immunoSEQ multiplex PCR assay. TCRdb took over this immuneACCESS table, retaining in-frame rearrangements with V and J assigned. Such tables are incomplete; in checked studies, under half of the missing clones stem from an unresolved V gene, and the remainder is unexplained. Within this sample are roughly 34,000 clones, with 80% of them counted one time only. The ten largest clones take up under 15% of the sample. Sequencing was performed on peripheral blood. The receptor source for this set is a woman in her sixties or seventies with acute or convalescent COVID-19.

The chain couples TRBV25-1 to TRBJ2-2; possibly TRBD2 for D (6 bases). This CDR3 region has 14 residues. Germline V gene sequence: CDR1 MGHDK, CDR2 SYGVNS. V lost 4 bases and J lost 4, with 10 bases in between. The CDR3 DNA sequence: TGTGCCAGCAGTGTGCTAGCGTCCACCGGGGAGCTGTTTTTT. It specifies CASSVLASTGELFF. The whole variable domain, remainder taken from reference TRBV25-1 and TRBJ2-2, is EADIYQTPRYLVIGTGKKITLECSQTMGHDKMYWYQQDPGMELHLIHYSYGVNSTEKGDLSSESTVSRIRTEHFPLTLESARPSHTSQYLCASSVLASTGELFFGEGSRLTVL.

The rearrangement joins TRBV19 to TRBJ2-7, with TRBD2 matching over 13 bases. The CDR3 contains 14 residues. V dropped 3 bases and J dropped 5; count of bases not matched to a gene: 1. CDR1 LNHDA and CDR2 SQIVND come from the germline V gene (reference sequence). As DNA, the CDR3 is TGTGCCAGTAGTATGGGACTAGCGGGGCACGAGCAGTACTTC. Residues: CASSMGLAGHEQYF.

This clone was seen only a few times. The V call is TRBV3-1 (or the pseudogene TRBV3-2), the J call TRBJ2-5; D unclear. There are 15 residues in the CDR3. CDR1 and CDR2 (germline): LGHDT, YNNKEL (reference sequence). The germline V and J ends were trimmed by 3 bases and 6 bases, with 17 bases remaining between them. CDR3: CASSHGREAAQTQYF. The CDR3 DNA reads as TGTGCCAGCAGCCATGGCCGTGAGGCAGCGCAGACCCAGTACTTC.

CDR3 DNA sequence: TGTGCCAGTAGTAAGAGGCTAGCGGGAGTTATTAACACCGGGGAGCTGTTTTTT. Its translation is CASSKRLAGVINTGELFF. The chain is built from TRBV19 and TRBJ2-2; 10 bases are shared with TRBD2. The CDR3 spans 18 residues. Germline V CDR1 and CDR2: LNHDA, SQIVND (reference sequence). J lost 2 bases, V lost 4 bases, and 10 bases had no gene match. The full variable domain, in which reference TRBV19 and TRBJ2-2 provide the parts outside the CDR3, is DGGITQSPKYLFRKEGQNVTLSCEQNLNHDAMYWYRQDPGQGLRLIYYSQIVNDFQKGDIAEGYSVSREKKESFPLTVTSAQKNPTAFYLCASSKRLAGVINTGELFFGEGSRLTVL.

The chain employs TRBV6-6 and TRBJ1-3; 10 bases agree with TRBD1. The junction had 8 bases not matched to a gene; V was cut back by 10 bases and J by 8 bases. Germline CDR1 is MNHNY and CDR2 is SVGAGI (reference sequence). The CDR3 is 13 residues long. CDR3 coding DNA: TGTGCCACTACGGGACAGGGGAGGGACACCATATATTTT. As protein: CATTGQGRDTIYF.

This chain links TRBV13 with TRBJ2-2, with 10 nucleotides matching TRBD2. The V and J ends lost 7 bases and 4 bases, in that order; junction bases with no gene match: 12. CDR3 length: 17 residues. Germline CDR1 and CDR2: PRHDT and FYEKMQ (reference sequence). The CDR3 bases are TGTGCCAGCACCCGAAGGCGTCTAGCGGGAGTCACCGGGGAGCTGTTTTTT. It encodes CASTRRRLAGVTGELFF.

This chain connects TRBV7-6 to TRBJ1-1, with D maybe TRBD1 (5 bases). V lost 0 bases to trimming and J lost 4 bases, with 6 bases between them. CDR3 size: 13 residues. The V gene's germline CDR1 is SGHVS and CDR2 FNYEAQ. In DNA form, the CDR3 reads TGTGCCAGCAGCTTAGCCAGGGCCACTGAAGCTTTCTTT. Translation: CASSLARATEAFF.

The chain combines TRBV5-1 with TRBJ2-5, with D possibly being TRBD1 (6 bases). Trimming stripped 5 bases from V and 0 bases from J, with 8 bases between. This CDR3 comprises 13 residues. Germline V gene sequence: CDR1 SGHRS, CDR2 YFSETQ. CDR3 protein: CASRGADQETQYF. In DNA form, the CDR3 reads TGCGCCAGCAGGGGGGCAGACCAAGAGACCCAGTACTTC.

This sequence joins TRBV5-1 and TRBJ2-5, with TRBD2 matching over 7 bases. Germline CDR1 reads SGHRS; CDR2 reads YFSETQ. Unmatched junction bases numbered 12, after V lost 2 bases and J lost 5 bases. The CDR3 spans 16 residues. CDR3 sequence reads: CASSFSVASGLETQYF. The CDR3 nucleotides are TGCGCCAGCAGCTTTTCAGTTGCTAGCGGTTTGGAGACCCAGTACTTC.

V usage is TRBV4-1 and J usage is TRBJ1-1, with 9 positions matching TRBD1. V shed 7 bases, J shed 4 bases, and the junction held 19 bases outside the gene matches. This CDR3 spans 18 amino acids. The germline V gene encodes CDR1 MGHRA and CDR2 YSYEKL. In DNA form, the CDR3 reads TGCGCCAGCACCTTTGCGGCTGAACAGGGGGCGCTTAGCACTGAAGCTTTCTTT. This codes for CASTFAAEQGALSTEAFF.

The V call is TRBV19, the J call TRBJ1-5; no definite D call. From germline, CDR1 is LNHDA and CDR2 SQIVND (reference sequence). V was clipped by 6 bases and J by 0 bases, with 3 bases between them. The CDR3 length is 12 residues. The CDR3 coding sequence is TGTGCCAGTAGGTATAGCAATCAGCCCCAGCATTTT. Translation gives CASRYSNQPQHF.

V and J are TRBV4-1 and TRBJ1-3, with 8 bases matching TRBD1. Germline assignment: CDR1 MGHRA and CDR2 YSYEKL. The length of the CDR3 is 16 residues. V trimming: 3 bases; J trimming: 0 bases; junction bases outside the gene matches: 4. The CDR3 coding sequence is TGCGCCAGCAGCCACGACAGGGGCTTCTCTGGAAACACCATATATTTT. Translated: CASSHDRGFSGNTIYF.

The V call is TRBV24-1, the J call TRBJ2-1, with 13 bases matching TRBD2. Germline V lookup: CDR1 KGHDR, CDR2 SFDVKD. The CDR3 is made up of 16 amino acids. V dropped 4 bases and J dropped 9; count of bases not matched to a gene: 8. The CDR3 bases are TGTGCCACCAGTGACATCCGGACTAGCGGGAGTAGTGAGCAGTTCTTC. Protein sequence: CATSDIRTSGSSEQFF.

V gene TRBV19 combines with J gene TRBJ1-1, with 10 nucleotides matching TRBD1. V gave up 6 bases and J gave up 0 bases; unmatched junction bases: 1. Germline CDR1 is LNHDA and CDR2 is SQIVND (reference sequence). This CDR3 is 14 amino acids long. CDR3 coding DNA: TGTGCCAGTAGGGGACAGGGGATGAACACTGAAGCTTTCTTT. It codes for CASRGQGMNTEAFF.

V is TRBV2 and J is TRBJ1-4, with 8 bases that match TRBD1. Trimming cost V 4 bases and J 7 bases; bases outside gene matches: 8. From germline, CDR1 is SNHLY and CDR2 FYNNEI. This CDR3 is 15 amino acids long. The CDR3 is CASSVGTGGFEKLFF. The CDR3 DNA reads TGTGCCAGCAGTGTGGGGACAGGAGGGTTTGAAAAACTGTTTTTT.

The chain is built from TRBV19 and TRBJ2-2; 7 bases agree with TRBD2. J was trimmed by 7 bases and V by 3 bases; bases with no gene match: 8. Germline V lookup: CDR1 LNHDA, CDR2 SQIVND (reference sequence). CDR3 length: 15 residues. CDR3 loop: CASSISGGRNGELFF. Here the CDR3 DNA reads TGTGCCAGTAGTATTTCGGGGGGAAGAAACGGGGAGCTGTTTTTT.

The rearrangement links TRBV28 to TRBJ2-2, with 12 bases matching TRBD2. The germline V gene has CDR1 MDHEN and CDR2 SYDVKM. The CDR3 extends over 15 amino acids. Losses at the gene ends were 8 bases for V and 1 base for J; bases not matched to a gene: 2. The CDR3 bases are TGTGCCAGCCTACTAGCGGGAGGGAACACCGGGGAGCTGTTTTTT. Its translation is CASLLAGGNTGELFF. Variable domain in full (rest from reference TRBV28 and TRBJ2-2): DVKVTQSSRYLVKRTGEKVFLECVQDMDHENMFWYRQDPGLGLRLIYFSYDVKMKEKGDIPEGYSVSREKKERFSLILESASTNQTSMYLCASLLAGGNTGELFFGEGSRLTVL.

The chain has TRBV5-1 and TRBJ2-3, with 10 positions matching TRBD1. V lost 7 bases to trimming and J lost 5 bases; unmatched junction nucleotides: 7. Germline V CDR1 and CDR2: SGHRS, YFSETQ. The CDR3 has 14 amino acids. CDR3 sequence (DNA): TGCGCCAGCGGTACGGGACAGGGGCAAGATACGCAGTATTTT. Translation gives CASGTGQGQDTQYF.

The J gene is TRBJ1-3, the V gene TRBV9; 7 bases align to TRBD1. J was trimmed by 0 bases and V by 3 bases; bases with no gene match: 3. Germline V gene lookup returns CDR1 SGDLS and CDR2 YYNGEE. There are 15 residues in the CDR3. The CDR3 DNA is TGTGCCAGCAGCGAACAGGGGCTCTCTGGAAACACCATATATTTT. It is translated as CASSEQGLSGNTIYF.

The chain uses TRBV28 and TRBJ1-4; D is unclear. V lost 7 bases, J lost 0 bases, and 6 bases lay in between. CDR1 is MDHEN and CDR2 is SYDVKM in the germline V gene. The CDR3 totals 13 residues. This chain's CDR3 is CASNSPTNEKLFF. The CDR3 DNA reads as TGTGCCAGCAACAGCCCAACTAATGAAAAACTGTTTTTT.

The V gene is TRBV27, the J gene TRBJ2-6; D is possibly TRBD2 (6 bases). Germline V gene lookup returns CDR1 MNHEY and CDR2 SMNVEV (reference sequence). This CDR3 has 16 residues. Deletions cut 2 bases from V and 1 base from J, with 9 bases between. The CDR3 here is CASSLGTHSGANVLTF. The CDR3 DNA is TGTGCCAGCAGTTTAGGGACTCATTCTGGGGCCAACGTCCTGACTTTC.

This clone was found once. The V and J genes are TRBV6-1 and TRBJ2-7; a weak D match, TRBD1 (6 bases). Looked up from germline, CDR1 is MNHNS and CDR2 is SASEGT. This CDR3 contains 13 residues. The V end was cut by 6 bases, the J end by 6 bases, with 15 bases between. CDR3 residues: CASRDRTVSEQYF. The CDR3 nucleotides are TGTGCCAGCAGGGACCGGACAGTGTCCGAGCAGTACTTC.

The genes are TRBV27 and TRBJ2-7; 12 bases match TRBD2. The CDR3 sequence is 16 residues long. Germline V CDR1 and CDR2: MNHEY, SMNVEV (reference sequence). Trimming cost V 5 bases and J 5 bases; bases outside gene matches: 10. CDR3 sequence: CASSPWTSGATDEQYF. The CDR3 bases are TGTGCCAGCAGTCCCTGGACTAGCGGGGCCACCGACGAGCAGTACTTC.

The chain is built from TRBV6-6 and TRBJ1-4, with D possibly matching TRBD1 (5 bases). The germline CDR1 and CDR2 sequences are MNHNY and SVGAGI (reference sequence). The CDR3 length is 15 residues. The ends were cut back, 5 bases at V and 0 bases at J, with 10 bases in the middle. CDR3 loop: CASSKTVATNEKLFF. DNA for the CDR3: TGTGCCAGCAGTAAGACAGTTGCAACTAATGAAAAACTGTTTTTT.

This rearrangement joins TRBV5-4 to TRBJ2-1; 8 bases map to TRBD2. The CDR3 totals 16 residues. CDR1 is SGHNT, CDR2 YYREEE, per germline (reference sequence). V trimming: 0 bases; J trimming: 4 bases; junction bases outside the gene matches: 6. CDR3 nucleotide sequence: TGTGCCAGCAGCTTGGAAGATAGCGGGGAATACAATGAGCAGTTCTTC. This encodes CASSLEDSGEYNEQFF. The full variable domain, with the rest looked up from reference TRBV5-4 and TRBJ2-1, is ETGVTQSPTHLIKTRGQQVTLRCSSQSGHNTVSWYQQALGQGPQFIFQYYREEENGRGNFPPRFSGLQFPNYSSELNVNALELDDSALYLCASSLEDSGEYNEQFFGPGTRLTVL.

This clone was recorded once. This chain joins TRBV6-1 and TRBJ2-7; 12 bases align to TRBD2. Per the germline V gene, CDR1 is MNHNS and CDR2 is SASEGT. After removal of 4 bases from V and 2 bases from J, the junction contained 6 bases not matched to a gene. This CDR3 has 16 residues. In DNA, the CDR3 is TGTGCCAGCAGTGCCGGGACTAGCGGGCGGCCCTACGAGCAGTACTTC. Its protein is CASSAGTSGRPYEQYF.

This clone has ten or more counts. CDR3 protein: CASSWTAYNQPQHF. The CDR3 DNA reads TGTGCCAGCAGTTGGACAGCTTACAATCAGCCCCAGCATTTT. This chain uses TRBV6-6 with TRBJ1-5; a weak D match, TRBD1 (6 bases). Between the trimmed V and J ends, which lost 4 bases and 3 bases, there was a span of 10 bases. Germline CDR1 reads MNHNY; CDR2 reads SVGAGI (reference sequence). The CDR3 has 14 amino acids.

The chain uses TRBV28 and TRBJ2-7; 8 bases are a match to TRBD1. This CDR3 is 15 amino acids long. Germline V gene sequence: CDR1 MDHEN, CDR2 SYDVKM. Unmatched junction bases numbered 10, after V lost 6 bases and J lost 3 bases. CDR3: CASSSTTGENYEQYF. CDR3 nucleotides: TGTGCCAGCAGCTCCACGACAGGGGAAAACTACGAGCAGTACTTC.

V usage is TRBV28 and J usage is TRBJ2-1, with D perhaps matching TRBD2 (5 bases). From germline, CDR1 is MDHEN and CDR2 SYDVKM. The germline V and J ends were trimmed by 8 bases and 7 bases, with 15 bases remaining between them. The CDR3 spans 13 residues. The CDR3 sequence: CASYGIVGNEQFF. CDR3 coding DNA: TGTGCCAGCTACGGGATAGTGGGGAATGAGCAGTTCTTC.